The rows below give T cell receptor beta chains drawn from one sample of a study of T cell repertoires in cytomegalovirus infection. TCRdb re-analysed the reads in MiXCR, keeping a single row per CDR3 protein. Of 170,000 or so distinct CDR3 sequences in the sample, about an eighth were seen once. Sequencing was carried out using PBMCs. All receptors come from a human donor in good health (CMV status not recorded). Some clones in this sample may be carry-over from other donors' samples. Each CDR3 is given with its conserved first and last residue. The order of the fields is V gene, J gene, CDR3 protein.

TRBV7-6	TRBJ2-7	CASSLGVSLAPYEQYF
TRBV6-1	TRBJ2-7	CASSLDVGGEQYF
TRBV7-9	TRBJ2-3	CASSRSGLAGLTDTQYF
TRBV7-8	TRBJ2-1	CASSFRGRGGTWGYNEQFF
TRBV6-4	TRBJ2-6	CASSESHSSGANVLTF
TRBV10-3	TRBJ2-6	CATLGFAGVPSGANVLTF
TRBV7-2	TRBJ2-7	CASSSRGSNQAEQYF
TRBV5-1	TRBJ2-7	CASSLDNSATFGQYF
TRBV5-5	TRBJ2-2	CASSLQGSGELFF
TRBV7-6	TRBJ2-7	CASSPDRVGEQYF
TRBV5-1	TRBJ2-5	CASSGPGITQYF
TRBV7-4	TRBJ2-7	CASSLLAGGLDEQYF
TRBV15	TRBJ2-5	CATSRESRETQYF
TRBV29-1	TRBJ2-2	CSVLASTGELFF
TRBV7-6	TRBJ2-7	CASSNHYEQYF
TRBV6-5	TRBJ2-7	CASSLSGRVDEQYF
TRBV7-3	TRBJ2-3	CASSSRTGYGADTQYF
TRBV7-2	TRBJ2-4	CASSTFTSGGYKNIQYF
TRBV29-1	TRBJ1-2	CSVGGGNYGYTF